The rows below give T cell receptor beta chains drawn from one sample of a study of T cell changes during pregnancy in multiple sclerosis. Assay: immunoSEQ multiplex PCR; the TCRdb copy retains only in-frame clones and omits some. In the table there are approximately 93,000 clones, about 91% of which are singletons. The source was peripheral blood, collected before pregnancy. The receptors shown here come from a female donor with multiple sclerosis, enrolled in a pregnancy study. The CDR3 runs from the conserved cysteine through the conserved F or W. A D gene is named only where the DNA matches it firmly. Rows give clone size only sometimes, using once, few, many, or a class for an expanded clone.

clone_size: .
v_call: TRBV7-7
d_call: .
j_call: TRBJ2-1
cdr3_aa: CASRFPGYNEQFF
cdr3_nt: TGTGCCAGCAGGTTCCCGGGTTACAATGAGCAGTTCTTC

clone_size: .
v_call: TRBV7-3
d_call: TRBD1
j_call: TRBJ1-3
cdr3_aa: CASSRDRAFSGNTIYF
cdr3_nt: TGTGCCAGCAGCCGGGACAGAGCCTTCTCTGGAAACACCATATATTTT

clone_size: .
v_call: TRBV28
d_call: .
j_call: TRBJ2-2
cdr3_aa: CASRDSVGLGELFF
cdr3_nt: TGTGCCAGCAGGGACAGTGTTGGTCTTGGGGAGCTGTTTTTT

clone_size: .
v_call: TRBV21-1
d_call: .
j_call: TRBJ1-4
cdr3_aa: CASSNRDRAAANEKLFF
cdr3_nt: TGTGCCAGCAGCAACCGGGACAGGGCGGCAGCTAATGAAAAACTGTTTTTT

clone_size: .
v_call: TRBV12-5
d_call: .
j_call: TRBJ2-3
cdr3_aa: CASGRGPGRSTDTQYF
cdr3_nt: TGTGCTAGTGGCCGCGGGCCCGGACGAAGCACAGATACGCAGTATTTT

clone_size: .
v_call: TRBV28
d_call: .
j_call: TRBJ2-5
cdr3_aa: CASELTFGETQYF
cdr3_nt: TGTGCCAGCGAGTTAACTTTTGGAGAGACCCAGTACTTC

clone_size: few
v_call: TRBV7-9
d_call: TRBD1
j_call: TRBJ1-1
cdr3_aa: CASSSGTAMNTEAFF
cdr3_nt: TGTGCCAGCAGCTCCGGGACAGCTATGAACACTGAAGCTTTCTTT

clone_size: .
v_call: TRBV4-2
d_call: TRBD2
j_call: TRBJ2-3
cdr3_aa: CASSQDLTSGGGTDTQYF
cdr3_nt: TGTGCCAGCAGCCAAGATTTGACAAGCGGGGGGGGGACAGATACGCAGTATTTT

clone_size: .
v_call: TRBV2
d_call: TRBD1
j_call: TRBJ2-7
cdr3_aa: CASSAGGPTYEQYF
cdr3_nt: TGTGCCAGCAGTGCAGGGGGCCCGACCTACGAGCAGTACTTC

clone_size: .
v_call: TRBV2
d_call: TRBD2
j_call: TRBJ2-1
cdr3_aa: CASCLNGGAYNEQFF
cdr3_nt: TGTGCCAGTTGCCTCAACGGGGGGGCCTACAATGAGCAGTTCTTC

clone_size: .
v_call: TRBV11-2
d_call: .
j_call: TRBJ1-2
cdr3_aa: CASSLQQGSDGYTF
cdr3_nt: TGTGCCAGCAGCTTACAACAGGGATCGGATGGCTACACCTTC

clone_size: once
v_call: TRBV27
d_call: .
j_call: TRBJ2-3
cdr3_aa: CASSLSTWRDTDTQYF
cdr3_nt: TGTGCCAGCAGTTTATCTACCTGGCGGGACACAGATACGCAGTATTTT

clone_size: .
v_call: TRBV2
d_call: TRBD2
j_call: TRBJ2-5
cdr3_aa: CASGLGQETQYF
cdr3_nt: TGTGCCTCAGGACTAGGGCAAGAGACCCAGTACTTC

clone_size: .
v_call: TRBV5-1
d_call: .
j_call: TRBJ2-1
cdr3_aa: CASSFRGSNNEQFF
cdr3_nt: TGCGCCAGCAGCTTTAGAGGGAGCAACAATGAGCAGTTCTTC

clone_size: .
v_call: TRBV2
d_call: TRBD1
j_call: TRBJ1-2
cdr3_aa: CASSPQGAHYGYTF
cdr3_nt: TGTGCCAGCAGCCCTCAGGGGGCCCACTATGGCTACACCTTC

clone_size: once
v_call: TRBV29-1
d_call: TRBD2
j_call: TRBJ2-7
cdr3_aa: CSVSWTSASYEQYF
cdr3_nt: TGCAGCGTTTCCTGGACTAGCGCCTCCTACGAGCAGTACTTC

clone_size: few
v_call: TRBV6-5
d_call: .
j_call: TRBJ2-7
cdr3_aa: CASNSGSYEQYF
cdr3_nt: TGTGCCAGCAATTCAGGGTCCTACGAGCAGTACTTC

clone_size: .
v_call: TRBV28
d_call: TRBD1
j_call: TRBJ2-3
cdr3_aa: CASGTPDRASTDTQYF
cdr3_nt: TGTGCCAGCGGGACCCCGGACAGGGCTAGCACAGATACGCAGTATTTT

clone_size: .
v_call: TRBV5-1
d_call: TRBD1
j_call: TRBJ1-3
cdr3_aa: CASSRWGKQGPFNGNTIYF
cdr3_nt: TGCGCCAGCAGCCGTTGGGGGAAACAGGGGCCCTTTAATGGAAACACCATATATTTT

clone_size: .
v_call: TRBV7-9
d_call: .
j_call: TRBJ1-2
cdr3_aa: CASSSLWTENYGYTF
cdr3_nt: TGTGCCAGCAGCTCCCTCTGGACAGAGAACTATGGCTACACCTTC

clone_size: .
v_call: TRBV7-8
d_call: .
j_call: TRBJ1-3
cdr3_aa: CASSPVVGGSGNTIYF
cdr3_nt: TGTGCCAGCAGCCCCGTAGTGGGGGGCTCTGGAAACACCATATATTTT

clone_size: .
v_call: TRBV14
d_call: .
j_call: TRBJ1-1
cdr3_aa: CASSKNMNTEAFF
cdr3_nt: TGTGCCAGCAGCAAGAACATGAACACTGAAGCTTTCTTT

clone_size: .
v_call: TRBV6-5
d_call: TRBD1
j_call: TRBJ1-2
cdr3_aa: CASSIGTGSRYGYTF
cdr3_nt: TGTGCCAGCAGCATAGGGACAGGTTCTCGCTATGGCTACACCTTC

clone_size: few
v_call: TRBV7-8
d_call: .
j_call: TRBJ1-1
cdr3_aa: CASSLDTETEAFF
cdr3_nt: TGTGCCAGCAGCTTAGATACGGAGACTGAAGCTTTCTTT

clone_size: .
v_call: TRBV4-2
d_call: .
j_call: TRBJ2-2
cdr3_aa: CASSQEVRGAGTGELFF
cdr3_nt: TGTGCCAGCAGCCAAGAGGTCAGGGGCGCAGGAACCGGGGAGCTGTTTTTT

clone_size: .
v_call: TRBV28
d_call: TRBD2
j_call: TRBJ2-1
cdr3_aa: CASSELAGLYNEQFF
cdr3_nt: TGTGCCAGCAGTGAACTAGCGGGACTATACAATGAGCAGTTCTTC

clone_size: .
v_call: TRBV7-3
d_call: TRBD2
j_call: TRBJ2-3
cdr3_aa: CASSLSSGRGTDTQYF
cdr3_nt: TGTGCCAGCAGCTTATCTAGCGGGAGAGGCACAGATACGCAGTATTTT

clone_size: .
v_call: TRBV4-1
d_call: TRBD2
j_call: TRBJ2-1
cdr3_aa: CASSHSRGGVLDEQFF
cdr3_nt: TGCGCCAGCAGCCATTCCCGGGGGGGCGTCTTGGATGAGCAGTTCTTC

clone_size: .
v_call: TRBV7-2
d_call: .
j_call: TRBJ1-5
cdr3_aa: CASGLRGNQPQHF
cdr3_nt: TGTGCCAGCGGTCTTCGAGGCAATCAGCCCCAGCATTTT

clone_size: .
v_call: TRBV9
d_call: TRBD1
j_call: TRBJ2-5
cdr3_aa: CASSGGQGAGTQYF
cdr3_nt: TGTGCCAGCAGCGGGGGACAGGGGGCCGGGACCCAGTACTTC

clone_size: .
v_call: TRBV18
d_call: .
j_call: TRBJ2-7
cdr3_aa: CASSQDKSSYEQYF
cdr3_nt: TGTGCCAGCTCACAGGACAAGAGCTCCTACGAGCAGTACTTC

clone_size: .
v_call: TRBV4-1
d_call: TRBD2
j_call: TRBJ2-1
cdr3_aa: CASGTSGRMDEQFF
cdr3_nt: TGCGCCAGCGGAACTAGCGGGAGGATGGATGAGCAGTTCTTC

clone_size: .
v_call: TRBV10-1
d_call: TRBD2
j_call: TRBJ2-3
cdr3_aa: CASSEGQGGADTQYF
cdr3_nt: TGCGCCAGCAGTGAGGGGCAGGGAGGGGCAGATACGCAGTATTTT

clone_size: .
v_call: TRBV6-6
d_call: .
j_call: TRBJ2-5
cdr3_aa: CASSYAGETQYF
cdr3_nt: TGTGCCAGCAGTTATGCGGGAGAGACCCAGTACTTC

clone_size: .
v_call: TRBV7-6
d_call: TRBD1
j_call: TRBJ2-1
cdr3_aa: CASSSRDSGGNEQFF
cdr3_nt: TGTGCCAGCAGTTCTCGGGACAGTGGGGGCAATGAGCAGTTCTTC

clone_size: .
v_call: TRBV5-1
d_call: .
j_call: TRBJ1-1
cdr3_aa: CASNKGNSRMNTEAFF
cdr3_nt: TGCGCCAGCAATAAGGGGAACAGTAGAATGAACACTGAAGCTTTCTTT

clone_size: .
v_call: TRBV5-1
d_call: TRBD1
j_call: TRBJ2-5
cdr3_aa: CASSFETPGGRETQYF
cdr3_nt: TGCGCCAGCAGCTTCGAAACCCCAGGGGGCAGAGAGACCCAGTACTTC

clone_size: .
v_call: TRBV19
d_call: TRBD1
j_call: TRBJ2-1
cdr3_aa: CASSMAGTGINEQFF
cdr3_nt: TGTGCCAGTAGTATGGCCGGGACAGGGATCAATGAGCAGTTCTTC

clone_size: .
v_call: TRBV2
d_call: TRBD1
j_call: TRBJ1-4
cdr3_aa: CASSNDRGMNEKLFF
cdr3_nt: TGTGCCAGCAGCAACGACAGGGGTATGAATGAAAAACTGTTTTTT

clone_size: once
v_call: TRBV2
d_call: TRBD1
j_call: TRBJ1-3
cdr3_aa: CASKPSLRTGGRSGNTIYF
cdr3_nt: TGTGCCAGCAAGCCATCCTTGCGGACAGGGGGACGATCTGGAAACACCATATATTTT